Shown below are 5 T cell receptor beta chains from a single sample sequenced in a study of early T cells in non-severe SARS-CoV-2 infection. TCRdb itself ran the 5' RACE reads through MiXCR, one entry per CDR3 protein. Of about 130,000 distinct CDR3 sequences listed, around 14% are singletons. Sequencing was done on a sample of whole blood. The source is an adult who was a healthcare worker with PCR-confirmed SARS-CoV-2 infection or an uninfected control (not recorded which).

This clonotype was detected ten times or more. This sequence joins TRBV9 and TRBJ1-2, with D perhaps matching TRBD1 (6 bases). The CDR3 extends over 14 amino acids. Trimming took 0 bases from V and 1 from J, leaving 7 bases between them. CDR1 is SGDLS, CDR2 YYNGEE, per germline. The CDR3 here is CASSVVDSNYGYTF. CDR3 nucleotide sequence: TGTGCCAGCAGCGTAGTGGACAGTAACTATGGCTACACCTTC.

This clonotype appeared many times. The V gene is TRBV12-3 or TRBV12-4, the J gene TRBJ1-5, with D hard to call. Between the trimmed V and J ends, which lost 6 bases and 6 bases, there was a span of 12 bases. The CDR3 covers 13 residues. In DNA, the CDR3 is TGTGCCAGCAGCCCCCAGGTCGGTCAGCCCCAGCATTTT. It codes for CASSPQVGQPQHF.

J is TRBJ2-7 and V is TRBV2; D could derive from TRBD1 or TRBD2 (5 bases each). The CDR3 has 13 residues. CDR1 and CDR2 from the germline V gene are SNHLY and FYNNEI. V lost 4 bases, J lost 3 bases, and 10 bases lay in between. CDR3 amino acids: CASSGEGIYEQYF. The DNA for the CDR3 is TGTGCCAGCAGTGGAGAGGGGATCTACGAGCAGTACTTC.

CDR3 protein: CASSVGSGGTDTQYF. CDR3 in DNA: TGTGCCAGCAGCGTAGGTAGCGGGGGCACAGATACGCAGTATTTT. This chain uses TRBV9 with TRBJ2-3; TRBD2 matches at 8 bases. Germline CDR1 SGDLS, CDR2 YYNGEE. The CDR3 consists of 15 residues. Trimming removed 0 bases from V and 1 base from J; junction bases left unmatched: 1.

This chain connects TRBV7-9 to TRBJ2-5; D call uncertain. With 0 bases removed from V and 5 bases from J, the gap between germline ends came to 10 bases. The CDR3 runs 14 residues. Germline CDR1 SEHNR, CDR2 FQNEAQ (reference sequence). The CDR3 protein is CASSLASLGETQYF. CDR3 sequence (DNA): TGTGCCAGCAGCTTAGCCAGTCTGGGGGAGACCCAGTACTTC.